Reported below is one T cell receptor beta chain. The antigen remains undetermined. CDR3 length equals 14 residues. V shed 3 bases and J 5 bases; nucleotides not matched to a gene: 4. Germline CDR1 reads ENHRY; CDR2 reads SYGVKD. The repertoire was sequenced with immunoSEQ multiplex PCR; TCRdb's copy has only in-frame clones and lacks some. The data show about 52,000 clones, with roughly 89% seen just once and 15% to 20% held by the top ten. This record comes from a study of T cells in localized non-small cell lung cancer. Overall study findings and caveats: Tumor trailed uninvolved adjacent lung in T cell clonality, which peaked there.

The source is a male donor aged 60 or over with stage III squamous cell lung carcinoma. V gene TRBV10-3 combines with J gene TRBJ2-1; 7 bases are shared with TRBD2. This specimen was peripheral blood, taken before any cancer treatment. The CDR3 DNA is TGTGCCATCAGTGATGGGACTACCGACAATGAGCAGTTCTTC. Encoded protein: CAISDGTTDNEQFF.